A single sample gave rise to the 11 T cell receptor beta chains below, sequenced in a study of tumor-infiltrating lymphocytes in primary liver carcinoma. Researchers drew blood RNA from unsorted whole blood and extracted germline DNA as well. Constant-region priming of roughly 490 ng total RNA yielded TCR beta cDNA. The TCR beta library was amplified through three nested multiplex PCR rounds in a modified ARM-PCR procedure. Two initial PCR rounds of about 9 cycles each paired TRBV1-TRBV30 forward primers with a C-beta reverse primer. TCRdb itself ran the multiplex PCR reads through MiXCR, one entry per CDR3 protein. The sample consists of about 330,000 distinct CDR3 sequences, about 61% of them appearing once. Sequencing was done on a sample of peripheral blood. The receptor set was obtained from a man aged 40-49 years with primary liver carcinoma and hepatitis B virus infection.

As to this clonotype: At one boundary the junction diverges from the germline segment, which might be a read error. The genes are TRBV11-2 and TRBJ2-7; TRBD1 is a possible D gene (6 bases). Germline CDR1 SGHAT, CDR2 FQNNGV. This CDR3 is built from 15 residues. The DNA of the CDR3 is TGTGCTAGCAGCACATCGACAGGAGGATCCTACGAGCAGTGCTTC. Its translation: CASSTSTGGSYEQCF.

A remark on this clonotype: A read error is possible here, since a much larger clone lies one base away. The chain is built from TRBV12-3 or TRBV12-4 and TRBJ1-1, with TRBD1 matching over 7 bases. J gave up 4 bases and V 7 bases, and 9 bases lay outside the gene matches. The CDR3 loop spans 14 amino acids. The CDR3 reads CASNGQAMSTEAFF. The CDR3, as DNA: TGTGCCAGCAATGGACAGGCCATGAGCACTGAAGCTTTCTTT.

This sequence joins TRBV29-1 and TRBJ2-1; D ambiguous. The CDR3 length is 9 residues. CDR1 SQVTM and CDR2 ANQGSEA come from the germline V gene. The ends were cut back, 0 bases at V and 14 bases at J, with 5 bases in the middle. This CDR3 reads CSVEEDKFF. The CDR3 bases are TGCAGCGTTGAAGAGGATAAGTTCTTC.

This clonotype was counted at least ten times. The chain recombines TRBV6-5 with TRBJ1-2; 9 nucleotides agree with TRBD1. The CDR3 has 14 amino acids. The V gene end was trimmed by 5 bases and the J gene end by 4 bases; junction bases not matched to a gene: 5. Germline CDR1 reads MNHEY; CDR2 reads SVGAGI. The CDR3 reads CASSDRGFSYGYTF. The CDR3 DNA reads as TGTGCCAGCAGTGACAGGGGGTTTAGCTATGGCTACACCTTC.

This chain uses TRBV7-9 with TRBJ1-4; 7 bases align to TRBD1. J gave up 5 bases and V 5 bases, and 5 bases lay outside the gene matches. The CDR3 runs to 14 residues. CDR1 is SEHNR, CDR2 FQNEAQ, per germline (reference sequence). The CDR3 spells CASSLQGLNEKLFF. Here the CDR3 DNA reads TGTGCCAGCAGCCTACAGGGGTTGAATGAAAAACTGTTTTTT.

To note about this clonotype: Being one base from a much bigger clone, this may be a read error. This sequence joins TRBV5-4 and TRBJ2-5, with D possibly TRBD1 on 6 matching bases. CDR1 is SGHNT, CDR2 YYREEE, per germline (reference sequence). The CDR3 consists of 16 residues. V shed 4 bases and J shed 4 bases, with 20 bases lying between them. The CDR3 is CASSPGWFRGRETQYF. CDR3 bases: TGTGCCAGCAGCCCTGGTTGGTTCAGGGGCCGAGAGACCCAGTACTTC.

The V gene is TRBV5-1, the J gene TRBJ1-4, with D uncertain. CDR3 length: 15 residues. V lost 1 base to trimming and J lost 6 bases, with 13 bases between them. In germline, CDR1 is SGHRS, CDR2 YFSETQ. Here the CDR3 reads CASSLRLGPDEKLFF. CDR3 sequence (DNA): TGCGCCAGCAGCTTGAGGTTAGGTCCCGATGAAAAACTGTTTTTT.

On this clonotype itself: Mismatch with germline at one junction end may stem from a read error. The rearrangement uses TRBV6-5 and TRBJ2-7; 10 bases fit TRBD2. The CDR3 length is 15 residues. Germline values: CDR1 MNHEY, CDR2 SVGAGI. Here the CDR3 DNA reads TGCGTCAGCAGTTATCGGGCTAGCGGGGGCTACGAGCAGTACTTC. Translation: CVSSYRASGGYEQYF.

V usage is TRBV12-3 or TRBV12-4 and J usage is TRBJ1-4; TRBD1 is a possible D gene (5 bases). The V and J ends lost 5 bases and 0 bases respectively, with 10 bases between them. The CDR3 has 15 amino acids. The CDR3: CASSLWGATNEKLFF. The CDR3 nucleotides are TGTGCCAGCAGTCTCTGGGGGGCAACTAATGAAAAACTGTTTTTT.

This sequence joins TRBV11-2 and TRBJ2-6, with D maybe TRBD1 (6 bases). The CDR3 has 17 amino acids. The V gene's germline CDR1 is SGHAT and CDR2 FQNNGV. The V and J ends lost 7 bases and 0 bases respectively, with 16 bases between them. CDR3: CASNDETGSSGANVLTF. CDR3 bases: TGTGCCAGCAACGACGAAACAGGGAGCTCTGGGGCCAACGTCCTGACTTTC. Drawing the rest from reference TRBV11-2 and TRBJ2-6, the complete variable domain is EAGVAQSPRYKIIEKRQSVAFWCNPISGHATLYWYQQILGQGPKLLIQFQNNGVVDDSQLPKDRFSAERLKGVDSTLKIQPAKLEDSAVYLCASNDETGSSGANVLTFGAGSRLTVL.

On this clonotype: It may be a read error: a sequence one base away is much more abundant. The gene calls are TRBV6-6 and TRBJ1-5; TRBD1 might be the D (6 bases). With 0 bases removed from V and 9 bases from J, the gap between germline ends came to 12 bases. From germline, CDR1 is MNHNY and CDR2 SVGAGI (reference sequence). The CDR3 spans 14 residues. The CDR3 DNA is TGTGCCAGCAGTTACTCCGACAGGTATCGGCCCCAGCATTTT. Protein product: CASSYSDRYRPQHF.